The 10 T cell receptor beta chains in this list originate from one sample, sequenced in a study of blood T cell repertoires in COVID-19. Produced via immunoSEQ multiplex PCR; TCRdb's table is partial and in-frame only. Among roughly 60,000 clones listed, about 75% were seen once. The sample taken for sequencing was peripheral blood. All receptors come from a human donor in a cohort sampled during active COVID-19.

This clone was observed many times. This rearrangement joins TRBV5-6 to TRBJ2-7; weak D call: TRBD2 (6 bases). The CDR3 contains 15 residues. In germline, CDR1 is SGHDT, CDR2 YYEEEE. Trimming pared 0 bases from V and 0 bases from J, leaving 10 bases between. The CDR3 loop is CASSLDVGGSYEQYF. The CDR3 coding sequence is TGTGCCAGCAGCTTGGACGTGGGAGGCTCCTACGAGCAGTACTTC.

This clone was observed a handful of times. The DNA for the CDR3 is TGTGCCAGCACCACCAGGGGAAACTCCTACGAGCAGTACTTC. Translated, it gives CASTTRGNSYEQYF. The gene calls are TRBV5-6 and TRBJ2-7; D is possibly TRBD1 (6 bases). Germline V CDR1 and CDR2: SGHDT, YYEEEE. The CDR3 length is 14 residues. The V gene lost 6 bases and the J gene lost 0 bases, with 13 bases spanning the gap.

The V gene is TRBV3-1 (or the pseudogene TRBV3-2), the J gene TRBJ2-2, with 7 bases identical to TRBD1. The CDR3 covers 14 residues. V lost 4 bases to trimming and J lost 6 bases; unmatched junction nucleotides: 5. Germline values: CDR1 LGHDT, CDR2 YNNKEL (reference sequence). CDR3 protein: CASSPRTGSGELFF. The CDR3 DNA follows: TGTGCCAGCAGCCCCCGGACAGGTTCCGGGGAGCTGTTTTTT.

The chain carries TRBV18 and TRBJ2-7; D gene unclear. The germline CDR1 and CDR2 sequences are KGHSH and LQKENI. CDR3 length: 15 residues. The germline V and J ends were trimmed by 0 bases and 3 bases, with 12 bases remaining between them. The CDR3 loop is CASSPPVSRGYEQYF. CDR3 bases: TGTGCCAGCTCACCACCCGTATCCCGCGGCTACGAGCAGTACTTC.

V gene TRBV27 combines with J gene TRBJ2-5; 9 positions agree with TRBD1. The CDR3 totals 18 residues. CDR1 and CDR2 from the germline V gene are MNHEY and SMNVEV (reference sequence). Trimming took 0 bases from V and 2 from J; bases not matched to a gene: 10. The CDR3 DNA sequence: TGTGCCAGCAGTTTATCTCTCTCGGGACAGGGAAGACAAGAGACCCAGTACTTC. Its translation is CASSLSLSGQGRQETQYF.

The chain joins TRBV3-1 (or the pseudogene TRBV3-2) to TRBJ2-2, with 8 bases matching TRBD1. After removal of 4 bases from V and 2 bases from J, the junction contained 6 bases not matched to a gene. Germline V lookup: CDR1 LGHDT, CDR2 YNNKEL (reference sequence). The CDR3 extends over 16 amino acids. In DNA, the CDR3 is TGTGCCAGCAGCCTCCGGACAGGGATAAACACCGGGGAGCTGTTTTTT. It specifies CASSLRTGINTGELFF.

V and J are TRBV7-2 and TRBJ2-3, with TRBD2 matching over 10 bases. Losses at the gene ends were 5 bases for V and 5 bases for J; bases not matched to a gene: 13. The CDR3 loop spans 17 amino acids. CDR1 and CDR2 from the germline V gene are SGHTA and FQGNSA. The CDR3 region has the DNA TGTGCCAGCAGCCTCACCTTTAGCGGGGGGCGGGGAGATACGCAGTATTTT. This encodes CASSLTFSGGRGDTQYF.

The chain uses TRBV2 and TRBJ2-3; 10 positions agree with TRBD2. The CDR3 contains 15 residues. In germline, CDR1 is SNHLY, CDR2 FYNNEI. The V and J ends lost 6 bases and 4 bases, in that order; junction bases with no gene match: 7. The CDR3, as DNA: TGTGCCAGCAGCCAACAGCGGGGGGGCGCAGATACGCAGTATTTT. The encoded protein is CASSQQRGGADTQYF.

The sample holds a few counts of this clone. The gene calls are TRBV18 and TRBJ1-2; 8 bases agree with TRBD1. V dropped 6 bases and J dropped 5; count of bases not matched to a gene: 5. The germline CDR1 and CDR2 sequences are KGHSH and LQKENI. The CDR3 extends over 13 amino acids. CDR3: CASSLGQGYGYTF. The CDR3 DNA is TGTGCCAGCTCCCTAGGACAGGGTTATGGCTACACCTTC.

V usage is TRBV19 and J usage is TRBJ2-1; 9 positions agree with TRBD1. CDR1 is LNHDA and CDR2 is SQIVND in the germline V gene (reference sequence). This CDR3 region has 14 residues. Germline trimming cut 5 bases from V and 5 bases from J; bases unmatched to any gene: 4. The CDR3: CASSPRDRDNEQFF. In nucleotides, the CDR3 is TGTGCCAGTAGTCCCCGGGACAGGGACAATGAGCAGTTCTTC.